This TCR beta chain was identified during a study of cytomegalovirus exposure and HLA in healthy donors. The PCR made use of 60 Vbeta and 13 Jbeta primers. Only in-frame clones appear in the TCRdb table, and some are missing; sequencing was by immunoSEQ multiplex PCR. The data hold 190,000 or so clones, with 83% observed a single time. Study results and limitations: It was reported that the classifier diagnosed cytomegalovirus status with high specificity and sensitivity in both the original and validation cohorts.

With respect to this clone: Its antigen is not known.

Unmatched junction bases numbered 6, after V lost 5 bases and J lost 6 bases. The CDR3 consists of 13 residues. Looked up from germline, CDR1 is SGHNT and CDR2 is YENEEA. The chain is built from TRBV11-3 and TRBJ2-7; 8 bases are a match to TRBD2. The TCR originated in a man aged 45-65 years in good health and CMV-seronegative. Sequencing was done on a sample of PBMCs. The CDR3 protein is CASSPGLVSEQYF. The CDR3, as DNA: TGTGCCAGCAGCCCGGGACTAGTAAGCGAGCAGTACTTC. Drawing the rest from reference TRBV11-3 and TRBJ2-7, the complete variable domain is EAGVVQSPRYKIIEKKQPVAFWCNPISGHNTLYWYLQNLGQGPELLIRYENEEAVDDSQLPKDRFSAERLKGVDSTLKIQPAELGDSAVYLCASSPGLVSEQYFGPGTRLTVT.